This T cell receptor (beta chain) derives from a study of a mutant IDH1 vaccine in newly diagnosed glioma. Study background: Following radiotherapy alone, or alongside temozolomide cycles, vaccination was started after an interval of 4-6 weeks. Receipt of radiotherapy, temozolomide, or both preceded the study, and most received both. Whole-study findings and limits: Across multiple MHC alleles, 93.3% of patients had vaccine-induced responses.

Trimming shortened V by 5 bases and J by 4 bases, and 11 bases separated the two germline ends. The CDR3 consists of 13 residues. CDR1 is SEHNR, CDR2 FQNEAQ, per germline (reference sequence). Time point here: week 35, safety follow-up. Doses of 300 ug of mutant IDH1 20-mer peptide were given with topical imiquimod. Concerning this clone: Its antigen remains unknown.

Using immunoSEQ multiplex PCR, the repertoire was profiled, and TCRdb retains in-frame clones only, with some absent. The sample holds some 30,000 clones, approximately 79% seen once. Sequences were derived from PBMCs, sampled from a glioma patient whose treatment included an IDH1 peptide vaccine. The chain uses TRBV7-9 and TRBJ1-2; no clear D. The TCR was taken from a woman in her twenties or thirties with glioma. Some clones in this sample may be carry-over from other donors' samples. CDR3 coding DNA: TGTGCCAGCAGCCCGGAAGCGATCTATGGCTACACCTTC. Translation: CASSPEAIYGYTF. The complete variable domain, with remaining parts taken from reference TRBV7-9 and TRBJ1-2, reads DTGVSQNPRHKITKRGQNVTFRCDPISEHNRLYWYRQTLGQGPEFLTYFQNEAQLEKSRLLSDRFSAERPKGSFSTLEIQRTEQGDSAMYLCASSPEAIYGYTFGSGTRLTVV.